Following are 24 T cell receptor beta chains from one sample sequenced in a study of blood T cell repertoires in COVID-19. Profiling relied on immunoSEQ multiplex PCR, and the TCRdb table lists in-frame clones only, not all of them. The sample records approximately 240,000 clones, roughly three quarters being singletons. Sequences were obtained from peripheral blood. Every receptor here comes from a woman in her 40s with active or convalescent COVID-19.

The gene calls are TRBV2 and TRBJ1-2; no clear D gene. The CDR3 loop spans 13 amino acids. Germline values: CDR1 SNHLY, CDR2 FYNNEI. V was clipped by 3 bases and J by 4 bases, with 9 bases between them. The CDR3 DNA sequence: TGTGCCAGCAGTGATGCAGGCCTCTATGGCTACACCTTC. Amino acids: CASSDAGLYGYTF. Complete variable domain (other parts from reference TRBV2 and TRBJ1-2): EPEVTQTPSHQVTQMGQEVILRCVPISNHLYFYWYRQILGQKVEFLVSFYNNEISEKSEIFDDQFSVERPDGSNFTLKIRSTKLEDSAMYFCASSDAGLYGYTFGSGTRLTVV.

The CDR3 DNA sequence: TGTGCCAGCAGCTTGGGGGGCTCGGGGAACACTGAAGCTTTCTTT. This codes for CASSLGGSGNTEAFF. The chain couples TRBV5-7 to TRBJ1-1; weak D call: TRBD1 (5 bases). TRBV5-7 is designated an ORF whose function remains uncertain. Trimming took off 0 bases at V and 1 base at J, with 10 bases between the two ends. The CDR3 loop spans 15 amino acids.

The chain employs TRBV2 and TRBJ1-2; 8 bases are a match to TRBD1. The germline V gene encodes CDR1 SNHLY and CDR2 FYNNEI. This CDR3 is built from 15 residues. The V gene end was trimmed by 6 bases and the J gene end by 2 bases; junction bases not matched to a gene: 8. The CDR3 is CASSSDRGRNYGYTF. The CDR3 DNA follows: TGTGCCAGCAGCTCCGACAGGGGACGCAACTATGGCTACACCTTC.

The V and J genes are TRBV5-1 and TRBJ1-6; a possible D gene is TRBD1 (5 bases). Germline-derived CDR1 and CDR2 are SGHRS and YFSETQ. This CDR3 comprises 15 residues. V lost 0 bases and J lost 5, with 9 bases in between. The DNA for the CDR3 is TGCGCCAGCAGCTTGGGTGTGACAGATAATTCACCCCTCCACTTT. This translates into CASSLGVTDNSPLHF.

The V gene is TRBV28, the J gene TRBJ1-3; D remains unclear. V was pared by 8 bases and J by 0 bases, with 11 bases between. The germline CDR1 and CDR2 sequences are MDHEN and SYDVKM. The CDR3 totals 14 residues. Here the CDR3 reads CASLNLASGNTIYF. The DNA of the CDR3 is TGTGCCAGCCTCAATTTAGCCTCTGGAAACACCATATATTTT.

The genes are TRBV7-2 and TRBJ1-2, with a tentative D call TRBD1 (6 bases). CDR3 length equals 13 residues. V was clipped by 2 bases and J by 9 bases, with 13 bases between them. Germline V lookup: CDR1 SGHTA, CDR2 FQGNSA. This chain's CDR3 is CASSLMAGESYTF. In DNA form, the CDR3 reads TGTGCCAGCAGCTTAATGGCAGGGGAGAGCTACACCTTC.

This clone was detected many times. J is TRBJ1-3 and V is TRBV28; D unclear. The germline gives CDR1 MDHEN, CDR2 SYDVKM. CDR3 length: 15 amino acids. V dropped 6 bases and J dropped 0 bases, with 12 bases sitting between them. CDR3 sequence: CASSPPRDSGNTIYF. The DNA for the CDR3 is TGTGCCAGCAGCCCACCCCGCGACTCTGGAAACACCATATATTTT. The whole variable domain, filled in from reference TRBV28 and TRBJ1-3, reads DVKVTQSSRYLVKRTGEKVFLECVQDMDHENMFWYRQDPGLGLRLIYFSYDVKMKEKGDIPEGYSVSREKKERFSLILESASTNQTSMYLCASSPPRDSGNTIYFGEGSWLTVV.

This chain connects TRBV14 to TRBJ2-7; TRBD2 is a possible D gene (7 bases). The CDR3 has 15 amino acids. The germline CDR1 and CDR2 sequences are SGHDN and FVKESK. The germline V and J ends were trimmed by 3 bases and 1 base, with 13 bases remaining between them. The CDR3 coding sequence is TGTGCCAGCAGCCAGGGGGGGGCGAGGTCCTACGAGCAGTACGTC. Its translation: CASSQGGARSYEQYV.

The rearrangement links TRBV11-1 to TRBJ1-4, with 9 bases aligning to TRBD1. Germline V gene data show CDR1 as SGHAT and CDR2 as FQDESV (reference sequence). V was pared by 5 bases and J by 7 bases, with 5 bases of the junction left unmatched. This CDR3 is built from 14 residues. The CDR3 bases are TGTGCCAGCAGCCCACAGGGGGCACTTGAAAAACTGTTTTTT. It translates to CASSPQGALEKLFF.

A single count supports this clone. Here the CDR3 reads CASTGGQLNTEAFF. The CDR3 nucleotides are TGTGCCAGCACCGGAGGACAGCTGAACACTGAAGCTTTCTTT. This chain connects TRBV2 to TRBJ1-1, with D possibly being TRBD1 (6 bases). V was trimmed by 7 bases and J by 0 bases, leaving 12 bases between them. Per germline, CDR1 SNHLY and CDR2 FYNNEI. This CDR3 comprises 14 residues.

The V and J genes are TRBV28 and TRBJ2-7, with TRBD1 matching over 7 bases. V shed 10 bases, J shed 4 bases, and the junction held 10 bases outside the gene matches. The CDR3 length is 13 residues. Germline V lookup: CDR1 MDHEN, CDR2 SYDVKM. CDR3 loop: CATSRGQRYEQYV. The CDR3 nucleotides are TGTGCCACCAGCAGGGGACAGAGATACGAGCAGTACGTC.

The J gene is TRBJ1-5, the V gene TRBV3-1 (or the pseudogene TRBV3-2); the D gene is possibly TRBD1 (5 bases). Germline CDR1 LGHDT, CDR2 YNNKEL (reference sequence). The V gene lost 0 bases and the J gene lost 6 bases, with 9 bases spanning the gap. The CDR3 length is 14 residues. The CDR3 nucleotides read TGTGCCAGCAGCCAAGATGGGGCCTTTCAGCCCCAGCATTTT. This codes for CASSQDGAFQPQHF.

The V and J genes are TRBV10-1 and TRBJ2-5; a weak D match, TRBD1 (6 bases). Germline-derived CDR1 and CDR2 are WNHNN and SYGVQD (reference sequence). This CDR3 region has 14 residues. Trimming removed 0 bases from V and 2 bases from J, with 7 bases in between. CDR3 coding DNA: TGCGCCAGCAGTGAGTCCAGGGGTCAAGAGACCCAGTACTTC. Residues: CASSESRGQETQYF.

The chain uses TRBV28 and TRBJ1-2; 7 bases agree with TRBD1. Trimming removed 5 bases from V and 2 bases from J; junction bases left unmatched: 5. CDR3 length: 14 residues. Germline V gene lookup returns CDR1 MDHEN and CDR2 SYDVKM. CDR3 DNA: TGTGCCAGCAGTACAGGGGCAGGAAACTATGGCTACACCTTC. Its translation is CASSTGAGNYGYTF.

This chain uses TRBV7-2 with TRBJ1-5; D is uncertain. Trimming took 3 bases from V and 4 from J, leaving 10 bases between them. Germline V lookup: CDR1 SGHTA, CDR2 FQGNSA. The CDR3 runs to 14 residues. CDR3 bases: TGTGCCAGCAGCTTCATCCCTATTAATCAGCCCCAGCATTTT. Translated: CASSFIPINQPQHF.

The gene calls are TRBV5-1 and TRBJ1-1; D gene ambiguous. Germline V CDR1 and CDR2: SGHRS, YFSETQ. Trimming left V 5 bases short and J 4 bases short, with 12 bases between. CDR3 length equals 13 residues. The CDR3: CASRSIRTTEAFF. The CDR3 coding sequence is TGCGCCAGCAGGTCCATCAGAACCACTGAAGCTTTCTTT.

V gene TRBV29-1 combines with J gene TRBJ2-2; D gene uncertain. The CDR3 contains 13 residues. CDR1 SQVTM and CDR2 ANQGSEA come from the germline V gene. Trimming left V 7 bases short and J 6 bases short, with 15 bases between. The DNA for the CDR3 is TGCAGCGCCTCCCCGGGTTCCGCCGGGGAGCTGTTTTTT. It specifies CSASPGSAGELFF.

The V and J genes are TRBV5-1 and TRBJ2-1; TRBD1 matches at 7 bases. V shed 4 bases and J 6 bases; nucleotides not matched to a gene: 7. The length of the CDR3 is 14 residues. CDR1 is SGHRS, CDR2 YFSETQ, per germline. CDR3 amino acids: CASSTQTGSNEQFF. CDR3 DNA sequence: TGCGCCAGCAGCACCCAGACAGGGTCCAATGAGCAGTTCTTC.

The V and J genes are TRBV28 and TRBJ1-3, with D possibly being TRBD1 (5 bases). Germline assignment: CDR1 MDHEN and CDR2 SYDVKM. Trimming took 5 bases from V and 2 from J, leaving 10 bases between them. This CDR3 contains 14 residues. The CDR3 reads CASSVDTTGNTIYF. DNA of the CDR3: TGTGCCAGCAGTGTGGACACTACTGGAAACACCATATATTTT.

The chain links TRBV11-1 to TRBJ1-6, with 9 bases fitting TRBD1. V trimming: 5 bases; J trimming: 9 bases; junction bases outside the gene matches: 5. This CDR3 comprises 14 residues. Germline V gives CDR1 SGHAT, CDR2 FQDESV (reference sequence). The CDR3 nucleotides read TGTGCCAGCAGCCGTGACAGGGGGAGTTCACCCCTCCACTTT. Its protein product is CASSRDRGSSPLHF.

This clone came up a few times. This sequence joins TRBV4-1 and TRBJ1-4; D is ambiguous. The V and J ends lost 0 bases and 7 bases respectively, with 12 bases between them. The CDR3 runs to 15 residues. CDR1 is MGHRA and CDR2 is YSYEKL in the germline V gene. This CDR3 is CASSQDGRGVEKLFF. The CDR3 DNA is TGCGCCAGCAGCCAAGATGGCCGCGGGGTTGAAAAACTGTTTTTT.

V and J are TRBV30 and TRBJ1-5; tentatively, D is TRBD1 (6 bases). CDR3 length: 13 amino acids. CDR1 and CDR2 (germline): GTSNPN, SVGIG (reference sequence). The V gene lost 5 bases and the J gene lost 1 base, with 9 bases spanning the gap. The DNA of the CDR3 is TGTGCCTGGGCCGGACAGAGCAATCAGCCCCAGCATTTT. The encoded protein is CAWAGQSNQPQHF.

The chain links TRBV7-9 to TRBJ2-3; 8 positions match TRBD2. The V segment lost 5 bases and the J segment 1 base; nucleotides outside the gene matches: 11. The CDR3 is 17 residues long. CDR1 SEHNR and CDR2 FQNEAQ come from the germline V gene (reference sequence). CDR3 bases: TGTGCCAGCAGCATCTGGACTAGCCAAAGAGGCACAGATACGCAGTATTTT. Translating gives CASSIWTSQRGTDTQYF.

V and J are TRBV5-6 and TRBJ2-2; D unclear. The V and J ends lost 4 bases and 1 base respectively, with 2 bases between them. The CDR3 is made up of 12 amino acids. The germline V gene has CDR1 SGHDT and CDR2 YYEEEE. CDR3 in amino acids: CASSRNTGELFF. In DNA form, the CDR3 reads TGTGCCAGCAGCCGGAACACCGGGGAGCTGTTTTTT.